The clone carrying this TCR beta chain was seen many times. With 0 bases clipped from V and 6 bases from J, the junction kept 6 bases outside the gene matches. Germline loops: CDR1 LNHNV, CDR2 YYDKDF (reference sequence). The CDR3 has 16 residues. The sample comes from a study of low-dose radiotherapy and immunotherapy resistance in tumors. At the level of the study: Ipilimumab 1 mg/kg every six weeks, together with nivolumab 240 mg every two weeks, was given intravenously to patients. Patients took oral aspirin 300 mg daily for four cycles from cycle 1 day 1.

This sample's time point: before trial treatment. Nivolumab, ipilimumab, aspirin, low-dose cyclophosphamide and low-dose radiotherapy were all administered to the donors. Primers used for first-strand cDNA, a TRAV- and TRBV-specific set, covered both alpha and beta chains. The authors ran around 22 PCR cycles to amplify TCRs with a constant-region primer and V-primer adapter. TCRdb independently ran MiXCR on the reads; one entry per CDR3 protein. The sample contains approximately 89,000 distinct CDR3 sequences, about 19% of which appear only once. The clonotype originates from a male donor with prostate cancer. This chain connects TRBV15 to TRBJ2-7, with 12 bases identical to TRBD2. Sequencing used PBMCs, obtained before treatment. The CDR3 loop is CATSRETSGRLGEQYF. The DNA for the CDR3 is TGTGCCACCAGCAGAGAAACTAGCGGGAGGCTTGGCGAGCAGTACTTC.